One sample yielded the 24 T cell receptor beta chains listed below, sequenced in a study of regulatory T cells in long-lasting Graves disease. iRepertoire HTBI primers and Arm-PCR of CDR3 regions built TCR beta libraries. TCRdb passed the multiplex PCR reads through MiXCR, listing each CDR3 protein once. The sample lists some 420,000 distinct CDR3 sequences, about 20% occurring once. The time point was: persistent/refractory GD, antithyroid drugs over 5 years with positive TRAb. The TCR library used RNA extracted from PBMCs. The starting material was peripheral blood mononuclear cells (PBMCs), obtained when the disease was refractory, from a patient treated with antithyroid drugs. These receptors originate from a female donor with Graves disease.

Remarks on this clonotype: A much larger clone differs by one base, so this may be a read error. The chain employs TRBV2 and TRBJ1-1; D gene unclear. The germline gives CDR1 SNHLY, CDR2 FYNNEI. This CDR3 is 14 amino acids long. Trimming cost V 2 bases and J 9 bases, with 16 bases left between them. The CDR3 DNA follows: TGTGCCAGCAGTGAAAGGGATTACTCCCCTAAAGCTTTCTTT. Translation: CASSERDYSPKAFF.

The rearrangement links TRBV4-2 to TRBJ2-7; D unresolved. Germline V CDR1 and CDR2: LGHNA, YNFKEQ. The CDR3 runs 14 residues. The germline V and J ends were trimmed by 1 base and 0 bases, with 7 bases remaining between them. The CDR3 DNA reads TGTGCCAGCAGCCAAGCGGTGAGCTCCTACGAGCAGTACTTC. Encoded protein: CASSQAVSSYEQYF.

The chain links TRBV15 to TRBJ2-2; D ambiguous. This CDR3 has 13 residues. The ends were cut back, 2 bases at V and 7 bases at J, with 8 bases in the middle. Germline V gene data show CDR1 as LNHNV and CDR2 as YYDKDF (reference sequence). The CDR3 nucleotides read TGTGCCACCAGCAGATTAATCATCGGGGAGCTGTTTTTT. Amino acids: CATSRLIIGELFF.

This clonotype was recorded only once. The V gene is TRBV7-2, the J gene TRBJ2-5; D is possibly TRBD2 (5 bases). CDR1 and CDR2 from the germline V gene are SGHTA and FQGNSA. The CDR3 runs 15 residues. Trimming pared 6 bases from V and 5 bases from J, leaving 19 bases between. The CDR3 DNA sequence: TGTGCCAGCAGGATCACTCGCCTGGCGGGCGAGACCCAGTACTTC. Amino acids: CASRITRLAGETQYF.

CDR3 nucleotides: TGTGCCAGCAGTGAATATGATGGGACAGCACAAGAGACCCAGTACTTC. Protein sequence: CASSEYDGTAQETQYF. The chain couples TRBV25-1 to TRBJ2-5; TRBD1 matches at 7 bases. The length of the CDR3 is 16 residues. The V segment lost 0 bases and the J segment 2 bases; nucleotides outside the gene matches: 6. CDR1 and CDR2 from the germline V gene are MGHDK and SYGVNS.

The CDR3 protein is CASKDRGRIGEKLFF. Written as DNA, the CDR3 is TGTGCCAGCAAAGACAGGGGGAGGATCGGGGAAAAACTGTTTTTT. The J gene is TRBJ1-4, the V gene TRBV6-1, with 9 bases fitting TRBD1. Trimming at V came to 7 bases and at J to 8 bases, leaving 11 bases not matched to a gene. Germline lookup yields CDR1 MNHNS and CDR2 SASEGT. This CDR3 comprises 15 residues.

Remarks on this clonotype: This may be a read error: a much more frequent sequence differs by one nucleotide. The chain joins TRBV6-1 to TRBJ1-1, with 8 bases lining up with TRBD1. Germline CDR1 and CDR2: MNHNS and SASEGT. CDR3 length: 15 amino acids. Here the CDR3 reads CASYGTGKMNIEAFF. DNA for the CDR3: TGTGCCAGCTACGGGACAGGCAAGATGAACATTGAAGCTTTCTTT.

This clonotype has ten or more counts. The genes are TRBV5-1 and TRBJ1-2; 7 bases are a match to TRBD1. The germline CDR1 and CDR2 sequences are SGHRS and YFSETQ. V lost 0 bases to trimming and J lost 7 bases; unmatched junction nucleotides: 6. The CDR3 is 14 residues long. The CDR3 protein is CASSLVGQATGYTF. CDR3 nucleotides: TGCGCCAGCAGCTTGGTTGGACAGGCCACTGGCTACACCTTC.

This clonotype was picked up a small number of times. The CDR3 coding sequence is TGTGCCAGCAGCTCACGGACTAGCGCCGGGGAGCTGTTTTTT. Amino acids: CASSSRTSAGELFF. This chain connects TRBV7-9 to TRBJ2-2; 9 bases align to TRBD2. V lost 4 bases, J lost 6 bases, and 3 bases stayed unmatched. There are 14 residues in the CDR3. Germline V gene sequence: CDR1 SEHNR, CDR2 FQNEAQ (reference sequence).

Comment on this clonotype: A much larger clone differs from this one at a single base, so this may be a read error. The chain combines TRBV6-9 with TRBJ2-5, with D tentatively TRBD1 (5 bases). The CDR3 totals 15 residues. Germline V gives CDR1 MNHGY, CDR2 SVAAGI. DNA of the CDR3: TGTGCCGGCAGTTATCAACCTAGACAGCAAGAGACCCAGTACTTC. Its protein is CAGSYQPRQQETQYF.

The chain couples TRBV6-1 to TRBJ1-1; weak D call: TRBD1 (5 bases). Germline V gene lookup returns CDR1 MNHNS and CDR2 SASEGT. Between the trimmed V and J ends, which lost 4 bases and 5 bases, there was a span of 17 bases. The CDR3 is 15 residues long. The CDR3 nucleotides are TGTGCCAGCAGTGCTCTACGGAAGGGGAGGACTGAAGCTTTCTTT. It codes for CASSALRKGRTEAFF.

The rearrangement joins TRBV11-2 to TRBJ1-2, with 7 bases lining up with TRBD1. The trim removed 6 bases at V and 3 bases at J, leaving 10 bases unmatched. CDR1 is SGHAT and CDR2 is FQNNGV in the germline V gene. This CDR3 has 15 residues. The CDR3 protein is CASSSVDRAYYGYTF. As DNA, the CDR3 is TGTGCCAGCAGTTCCGTCGACAGGGCGTACTATGGCTACACCTTC.

This clonotype was detected many times. V is TRBV12-3 or TRBV12-4 and J is TRBJ2-7; 9 bases fit TRBD1. The trim removed 6 bases at V and 4 bases at J, leaving 4 bases unmatched. The CDR3 is 13 residues long. CDR3 DNA sequence: TGTGCCAGCAGATGGACAGGGGCGTACGAGCAGTACTTC. As protein: CASRWTGAYEQYF.

This clonotype was counted ten times or more. The chain employs TRBV28 and TRBJ1-2; D is uncertain. The CDR3 length is 16 residues. Trimming took 6 bases from V and 7 from J, leaving 24 bases between them. Per the germline V gene, CDR1 is MDHEN and CDR2 is SYDVKM. The CDR3 DNA reads as TGTGCCAGCAGCCCAGGCCCCAACCCCTTAGTCGCTGGCTACACCTTC. Translated: CASSPGPNPLVAGYTF.

This clonotype was picked up many times. The V and J genes are TRBV6-1 and TRBJ2-7, with D perhaps TRBD2 (6 bases). Germline V CDR1 and CDR2: MNHNS, SASEGT. CDR3 length: 14 amino acids. V was clipped by 4 bases and J by 0 bases, with 10 bases between them. The CDR3 region is CASSGAGISYEQYF. CDR3 nucleotide sequence: TGTGCCAGCAGTGGGGCGGGGATCTCCTACGAGCAGTACTTC.

This clonotype was recorded at least ten times. This chain uses TRBV19 with TRBJ1-6, with D unresolved. Trimming stripped 6 bases from V and 6 bases from J, with 15 bases between. Germline CDR1 is LNHDA and CDR2 is SQIVND (reference sequence). The CDR3 covers 15 residues. DNA for the CDR3: TGTGCCAGTAGCCCGTTGAGGAACCCTAATTCACCCCTCCACTTT. Amino acids: CASSPLRNPNSPLHF.

This clonotype was seen only a few times. The chain uses TRBV2 and TRBJ2-3; D is perhaps TRBD2 (7 bases). The CDR3 consists of 14 residues. CDR1 SNHLY and CDR2 FYNNEI come from the germline V gene. Trimming stripped 6 bases from V and 1 base from J, with 11 bases between. The CDR3 DNA is TGTGCCAGCAGCCCGGGGGGCGGCACAGATACGCAGTATTTT. Translated: CASSPGGGTDTQYF.

This clonotype was counted at least ten times. The V and J genes are TRBV12-3 or TRBV12-4 and TRBJ1-1; 7 bases line up with TRBD1. Trimming took 5 bases from V and 10 from J; bases not matched to a gene: 13. This CDR3 has 14 amino acids. This chain's CDR3 is CASSLFTGEERAFF. The CDR3 nucleotides read TGTGCCAGCAGTCTATTTACAGGGGAGGAACGAGCTTTCTTT.

V is TRBV2 and J is TRBJ2-3; the match to TRBD2 covers 12 bases. V gave up 9 bases and J gave up 6 bases; unmatched junction bases: 10. There are 15 residues in the CDR3. CDR1 SNHLY and CDR2 FYNNEI come from the germline V gene. CDR3 DNA: TGTGCCAGTTGCCCACTAGCGGGGGGACGGGATACGCAGTATTTT. Amino acid sequence: CASCPLAGGRDTQYF. The variable domain in full, completed from reference TRBV2 and TRBJ2-3, reads EPEVTQTPSHQVTQMGQEVILRCVPISNHLYFYWYRQILGQKVEFLVSFYNNEISEKSEIFDDQFSVERPDGSNFTLKIRSTKLEDSAMYFCASCPLAGGRDTQYFGPGTRLTVL.

J is TRBJ1-2 and V is TRBV29-1; weak D call: TRBD1 (5 bases). Trimming pared 0 bases from V and 8 bases from J, leaving 13 bases between. Germline CDR1 is SQVTM and CDR2 is ANQGSEA. This CDR3 comprises 13 residues. The CDR3 protein is CSVEDRYGDGYTF. The CDR3 coding sequence is TGCAGCGTTGAAGATCGGTACGGGGACGGCTACACCTTC.

This clonotype was counted at least ten times. The chain carries TRBV11-2 and TRBJ1-2, with a tentative D call TRBD1 (5 bases). The CDR3 is 14 residues long. Germline V gives CDR1 SGHAT, CDR2 FQNNGV. With 3 bases removed from V and 4 bases from J, the gap between germline ends came to 12 bases. The CDR3 here is CASSLGGISYGYTF. The CDR3 DNA is TGTGCCAGCAGCTTGGGGGGGATATCCTATGGCTACACCTTC.

This clonotype was counted ten times or more. The V gene is TRBV6-2 or TRBV6-3, the J gene TRBJ1-1; 8 bases are a match to TRBD1. The CDR3 consists of 13 residues. Germline V gene lookup returns CDR1 MNHEY and CDR2 SVGEGT. Trimming removed 6 bases from V and 1 base from J; junction bases left unmatched: 1. The CDR3 DNA follows: TGTGCCAGCAGAGGGACAGGGAACACTGAAGCTTTCTTT. Amino acids: CASRGTGNTEAFF.

This clonotype was detected once. The V and J genes are TRBV4-2 and TRBJ1-2, with 8 bases aligning to TRBD1. This CDR3 spans 16 amino acids. Germline V gene sequence: CDR1 LGHNA, CDR2 YNFKEQ. V was clipped by 5 bases and J by 5 bases; unmatched bases: 13. The CDR3 loop reads CASSVSGTGAAYGYTF. CDR3 in DNA: TGTGCCAGCAGCGTTTCCGGGACAGGCGCCGCGTATGGCTACACCTTC.

The chain has TRBV19 and TRBJ2-7; perhaps TRBD2 as D (5 bases). Trimming removed 5 bases from V and 7 bases from J, with 18 bases in between. The CDR3 sequence is 14 residues long. CDR1 and CDR2 (germline): LNHDA, SQIVND (reference sequence). This chain's CDR3 is CASSSAGLTGEQYF. CDR3 bases: TGTGCCAGTAGTTCCGCGGGTTTGACGGGGGAGCAGTACTTC.